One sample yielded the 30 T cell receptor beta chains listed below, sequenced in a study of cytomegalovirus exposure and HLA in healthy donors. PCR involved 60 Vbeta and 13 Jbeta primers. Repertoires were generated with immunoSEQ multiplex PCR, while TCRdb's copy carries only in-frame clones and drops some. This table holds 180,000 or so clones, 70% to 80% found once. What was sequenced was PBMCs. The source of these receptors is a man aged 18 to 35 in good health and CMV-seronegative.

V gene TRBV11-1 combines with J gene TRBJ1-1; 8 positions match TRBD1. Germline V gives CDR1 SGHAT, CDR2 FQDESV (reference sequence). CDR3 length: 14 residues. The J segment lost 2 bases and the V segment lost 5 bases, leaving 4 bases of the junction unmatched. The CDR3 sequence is CASSAGQGNTEAFF. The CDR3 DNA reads TGTGCCAGCAGCGCCGGACAGGGTAACACTGAAGCTTTCTTT.

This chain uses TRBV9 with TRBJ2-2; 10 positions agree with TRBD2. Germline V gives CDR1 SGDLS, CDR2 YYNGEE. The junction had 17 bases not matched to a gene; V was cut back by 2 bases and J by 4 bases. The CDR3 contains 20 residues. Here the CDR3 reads CASSVRTSGPGGVGTGELFF. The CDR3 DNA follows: TGTGCCAGCAGCGTCAGGACTAGCGGTCCCGGGGGTGTGGGCACCGGGGAGCTGTTTTTT.

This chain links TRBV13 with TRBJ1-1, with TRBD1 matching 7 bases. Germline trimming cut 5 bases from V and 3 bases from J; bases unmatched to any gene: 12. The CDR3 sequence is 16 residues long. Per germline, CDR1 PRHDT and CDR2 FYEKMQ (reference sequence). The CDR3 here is CASSVIDSDRHTEAFF. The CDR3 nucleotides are TGTGCCAGCAGCGTTATTGATTCGGACAGGCACACTGAAGCTTTCTTT.

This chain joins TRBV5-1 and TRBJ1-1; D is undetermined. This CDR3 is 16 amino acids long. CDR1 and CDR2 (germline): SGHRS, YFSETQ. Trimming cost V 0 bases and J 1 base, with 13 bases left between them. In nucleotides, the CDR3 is TGCGCCAGCAGCTTGGCCCAATCCTTAGCGAACACTGAAGCTTTCTTT. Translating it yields CASSLAQSLANTEAFF.

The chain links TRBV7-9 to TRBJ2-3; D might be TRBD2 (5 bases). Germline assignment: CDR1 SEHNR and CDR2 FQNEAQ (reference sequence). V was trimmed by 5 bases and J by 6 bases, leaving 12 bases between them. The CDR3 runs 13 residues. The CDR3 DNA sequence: TGTGCCAGCAGCAACAACAGAGGGGATACGCAGTATTTT. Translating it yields CASSNNRGDTQYF. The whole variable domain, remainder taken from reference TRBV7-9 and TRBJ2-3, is DTGVSQNPRHKITKRGQNVTFRCDPISEHNRLYWYRQTLGQGPEFLTYFQNEAQLEKSRLLSDRFSAERPKGSFSTLEIQRTEQGDSAMYLCASSNNRGDTQYFGPGTRLTVL.

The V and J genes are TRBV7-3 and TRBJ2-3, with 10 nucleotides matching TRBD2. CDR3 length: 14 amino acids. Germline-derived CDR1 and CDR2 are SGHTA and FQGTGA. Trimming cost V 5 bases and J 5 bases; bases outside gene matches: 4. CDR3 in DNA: TGTGCCAGCAGCGCTAGCGGGAGCGGAGATACGCAGTATTTT. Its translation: CASSASGSGDTQYF.

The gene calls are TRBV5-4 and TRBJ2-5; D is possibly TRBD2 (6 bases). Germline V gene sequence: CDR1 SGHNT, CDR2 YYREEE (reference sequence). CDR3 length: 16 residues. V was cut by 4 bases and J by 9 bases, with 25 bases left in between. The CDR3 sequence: CASSPRRGESMGAQYF. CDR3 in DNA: TGTGCCAGCAGCCCCCGACGCGGGGAGTCCATGGGGGCCCAGTACTTC.

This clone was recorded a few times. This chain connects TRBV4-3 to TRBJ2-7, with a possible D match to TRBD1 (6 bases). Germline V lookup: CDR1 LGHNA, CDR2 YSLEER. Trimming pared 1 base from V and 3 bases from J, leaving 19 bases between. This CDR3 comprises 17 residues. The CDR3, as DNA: TGCGCCAGCAGCCAAGCCAGGGGAGCCTCGTCATTCTACGAGCAGTACTTC. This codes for CASSQARGASSFYEQYF.

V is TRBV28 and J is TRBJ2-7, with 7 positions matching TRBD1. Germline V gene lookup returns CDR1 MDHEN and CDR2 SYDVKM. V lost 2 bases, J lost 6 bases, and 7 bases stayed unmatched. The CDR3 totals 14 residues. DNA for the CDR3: TGTGCCAGCAGTTTAGGAGACAGGGTCGGCGAGCAGTACTTC. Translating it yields CASSLGDRVGEQYF. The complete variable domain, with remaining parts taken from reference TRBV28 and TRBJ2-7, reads DVKVTQSSRYLVKRTGEKVFLECVQDMDHENMFWYRQDPGLGLRLIYFSYDVKMKEKGDIPEGYSVSREKKERFSLILESASTNQTSMYLCASSLGDRVGEQYFGPGTRLTVT.

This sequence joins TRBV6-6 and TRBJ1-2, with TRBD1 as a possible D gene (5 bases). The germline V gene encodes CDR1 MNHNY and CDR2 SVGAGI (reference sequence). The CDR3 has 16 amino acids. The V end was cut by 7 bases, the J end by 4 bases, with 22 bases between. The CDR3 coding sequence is TGTGCCAGCACCCATACTGGGGCAGGGACTACCTATGGCTACACCTTC. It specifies CASTHTGAGTTYGYTF.

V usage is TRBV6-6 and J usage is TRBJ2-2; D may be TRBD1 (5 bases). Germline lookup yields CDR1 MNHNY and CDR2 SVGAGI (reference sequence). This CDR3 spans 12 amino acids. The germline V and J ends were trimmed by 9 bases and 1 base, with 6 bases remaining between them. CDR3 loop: CARQGNTGELFF. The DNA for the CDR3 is TGTGCCAGGCAGGGGAACACCGGGGAGCTGTTTTTT.

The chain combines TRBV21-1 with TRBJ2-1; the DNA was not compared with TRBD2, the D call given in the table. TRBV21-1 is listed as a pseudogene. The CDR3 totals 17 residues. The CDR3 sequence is CASSKDSALAGVNEQFF. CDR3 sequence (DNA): TGTGCCAGCAGCAAAGATTCGGCACTAGCGGGAGTCAATGAGCAGTTCTTC.

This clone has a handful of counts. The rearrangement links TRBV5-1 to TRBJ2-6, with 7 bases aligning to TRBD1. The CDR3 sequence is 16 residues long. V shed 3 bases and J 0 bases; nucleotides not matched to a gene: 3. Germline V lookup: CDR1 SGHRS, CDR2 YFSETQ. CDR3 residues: CASSWDSPSGANVLTF. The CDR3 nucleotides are TGCGCCAGCAGCTGGGACAGCCCCTCTGGGGCCAACGTCCTGACTTTC. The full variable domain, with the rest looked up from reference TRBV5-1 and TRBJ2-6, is KAGVTQTPRYLIKTRGQQVTLSCSPISGHRSVSWYQQTPGQGLQFLFEYFSETQRNKGNFPGRFSGRQFSNSRSEMNVSTLELGDSALYLCASSWDSPSGANVLTFGAGSRLTVL.

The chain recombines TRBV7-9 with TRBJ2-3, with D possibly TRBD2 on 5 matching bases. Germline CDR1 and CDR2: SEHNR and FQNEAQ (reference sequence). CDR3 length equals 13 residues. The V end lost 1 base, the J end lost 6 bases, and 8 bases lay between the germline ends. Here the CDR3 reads CASSLGSDDTQYF. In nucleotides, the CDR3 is TGTGCCAGCAGCTTAGGTAGCGACGATACGCAGTATTTT.

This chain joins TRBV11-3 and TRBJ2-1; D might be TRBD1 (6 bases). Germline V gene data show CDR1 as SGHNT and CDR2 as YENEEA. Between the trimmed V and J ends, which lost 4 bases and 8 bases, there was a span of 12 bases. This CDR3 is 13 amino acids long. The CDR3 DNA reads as TGTGCCAGCAGCTCGAGGGGGATCGATGAGCAGTTCTTC. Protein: CASSSRGIDEQFF.

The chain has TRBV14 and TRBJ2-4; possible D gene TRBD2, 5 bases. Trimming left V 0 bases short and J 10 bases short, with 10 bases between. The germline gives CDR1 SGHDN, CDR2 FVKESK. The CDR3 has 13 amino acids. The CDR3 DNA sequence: TGTGCCAGCAGCCAAGATTGGACGGGGATTCAGTACTTC. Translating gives CASSQDWTGIQYF.

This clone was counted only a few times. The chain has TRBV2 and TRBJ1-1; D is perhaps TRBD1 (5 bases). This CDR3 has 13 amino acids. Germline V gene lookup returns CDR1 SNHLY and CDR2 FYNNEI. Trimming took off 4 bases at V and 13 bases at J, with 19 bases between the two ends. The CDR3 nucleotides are TGTGCCAGCAGTGGAAAGGGACTGCGCGGGGGTTTCTTT. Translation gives CASSGKGLRGGFF.

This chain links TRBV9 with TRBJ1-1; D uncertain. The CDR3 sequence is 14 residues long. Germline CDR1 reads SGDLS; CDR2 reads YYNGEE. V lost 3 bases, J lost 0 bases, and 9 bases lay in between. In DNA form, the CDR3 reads TGTGCCAGCAGCGCCGGGATCATGAACACTGAAGCTTTCTTT. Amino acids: CASSAGIMNTEAFF.

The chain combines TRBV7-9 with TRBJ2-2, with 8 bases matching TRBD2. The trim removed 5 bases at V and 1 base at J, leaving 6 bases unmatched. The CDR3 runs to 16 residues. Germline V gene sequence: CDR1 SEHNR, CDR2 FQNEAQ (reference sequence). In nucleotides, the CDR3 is TGTGCCAGCAGCCCCGGACTAGCTGAGAACACCGGGGAGCTGTTTTTT. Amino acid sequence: CASSPGLAENTGELFF.

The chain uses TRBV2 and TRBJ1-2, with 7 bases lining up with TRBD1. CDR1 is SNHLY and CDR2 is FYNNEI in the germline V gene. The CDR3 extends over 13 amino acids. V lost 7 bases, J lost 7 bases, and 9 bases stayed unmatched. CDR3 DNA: TGTGCCAGCATTATTACAGGGGTGCGTGGCTACACCTTC. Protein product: CASIITGVRGYTF.

CDR3 DNA: TGCAGCGTCCGCCGGGGTCGGGACGAGCAGTACTTC. It encodes CSVRRGRDEQYF. The chain combines TRBV29-1 with TRBJ2-7; perhaps TRBD2 as D (5 bases). The CDR3 is made up of 12 amino acids. V was pared by 6 bases and J by 5 bases, with 14 bases between. The germline V gene has CDR1 SQVTM and CDR2 ANQGSEA.

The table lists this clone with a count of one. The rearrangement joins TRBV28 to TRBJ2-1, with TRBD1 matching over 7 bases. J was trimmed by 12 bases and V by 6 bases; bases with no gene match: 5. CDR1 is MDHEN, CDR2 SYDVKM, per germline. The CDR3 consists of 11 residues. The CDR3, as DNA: TGTGCCAGCAGCCGGGACAGATGGCAGTTCTTC. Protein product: CASSRDRWQFF.

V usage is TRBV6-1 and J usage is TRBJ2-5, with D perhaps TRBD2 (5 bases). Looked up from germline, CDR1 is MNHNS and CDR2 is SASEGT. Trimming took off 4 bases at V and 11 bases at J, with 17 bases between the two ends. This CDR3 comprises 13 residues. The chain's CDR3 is CASSGAPLAEQYF. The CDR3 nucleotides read TGTGCCAGCAGTGGGGCCCCTCTAGCTGAGCAGTACTTC.

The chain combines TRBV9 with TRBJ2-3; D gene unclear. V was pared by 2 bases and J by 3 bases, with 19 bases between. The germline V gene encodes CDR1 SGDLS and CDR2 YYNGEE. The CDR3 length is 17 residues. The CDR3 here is CASSVRLLEFFTDTQYF. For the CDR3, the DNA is TGTGCCAGCAGCGTTCGACTCCTCGAATTCTTTACAGATACGCAGTATTTT.

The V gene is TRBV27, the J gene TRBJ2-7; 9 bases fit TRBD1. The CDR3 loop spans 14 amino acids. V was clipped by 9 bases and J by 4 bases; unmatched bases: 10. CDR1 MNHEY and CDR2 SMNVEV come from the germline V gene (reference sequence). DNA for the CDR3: TGTGCCAGGAAAGGCCGGGACAGGGATTACGAGCAGTACTTC. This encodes CARKGRDRDYEQYF.

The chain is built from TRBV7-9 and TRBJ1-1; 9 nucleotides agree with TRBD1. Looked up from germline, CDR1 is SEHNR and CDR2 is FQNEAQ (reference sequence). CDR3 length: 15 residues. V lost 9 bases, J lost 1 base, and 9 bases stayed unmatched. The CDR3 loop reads CASLGQGYGNTEAFF. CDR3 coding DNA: TGTGCCAGTCTCGGACAGGGGTACGGGAACACTGAAGCTTTCTTT.

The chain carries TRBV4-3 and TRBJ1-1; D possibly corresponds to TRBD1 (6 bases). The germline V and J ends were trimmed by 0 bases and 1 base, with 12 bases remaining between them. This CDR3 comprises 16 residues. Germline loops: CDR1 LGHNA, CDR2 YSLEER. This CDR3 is CASSQDRQVANTEAFF. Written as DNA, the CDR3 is TGCGCCAGCAGCCAAGATCGACAGGTGGCGAACACTGAAGCTTTCTTT.

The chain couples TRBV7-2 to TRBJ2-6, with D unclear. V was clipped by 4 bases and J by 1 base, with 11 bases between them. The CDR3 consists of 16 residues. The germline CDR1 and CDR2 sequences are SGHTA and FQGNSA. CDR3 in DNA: TGTGCCAGCAGCTCCCGAGGCACGTCTGGGGCCAACGTCCTGACTTTC. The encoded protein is CASSSRGTSGANVLTF. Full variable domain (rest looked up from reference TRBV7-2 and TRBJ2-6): GAGVSQSPSNKVTEKGKDVELRCDPISGHTALYWYRQSLGQGLEFLIYFQGNSAPDKSGLPSDRFSAERTGGSVSTLTIQRTQQEDSAVYLCASSSRGTSGANVLTFGAGSRLTVL.

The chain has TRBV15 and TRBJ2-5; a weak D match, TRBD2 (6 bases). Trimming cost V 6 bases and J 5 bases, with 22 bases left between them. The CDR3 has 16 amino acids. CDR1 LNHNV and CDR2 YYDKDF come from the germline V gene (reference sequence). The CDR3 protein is CATRGASGGGRETQYF. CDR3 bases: TGTGCCACCAGAGGGGCTTCTGGGGGAGGACGTGAGACCCAGTACTTC.

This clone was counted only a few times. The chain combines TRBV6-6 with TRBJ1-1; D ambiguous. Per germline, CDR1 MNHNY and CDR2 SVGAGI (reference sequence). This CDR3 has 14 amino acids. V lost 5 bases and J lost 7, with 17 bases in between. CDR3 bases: TGTGCCAGCAGTGCCCTCTTTAGACGGGATGAAGCTTTCTTT. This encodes CASSALFRRDEAFF.